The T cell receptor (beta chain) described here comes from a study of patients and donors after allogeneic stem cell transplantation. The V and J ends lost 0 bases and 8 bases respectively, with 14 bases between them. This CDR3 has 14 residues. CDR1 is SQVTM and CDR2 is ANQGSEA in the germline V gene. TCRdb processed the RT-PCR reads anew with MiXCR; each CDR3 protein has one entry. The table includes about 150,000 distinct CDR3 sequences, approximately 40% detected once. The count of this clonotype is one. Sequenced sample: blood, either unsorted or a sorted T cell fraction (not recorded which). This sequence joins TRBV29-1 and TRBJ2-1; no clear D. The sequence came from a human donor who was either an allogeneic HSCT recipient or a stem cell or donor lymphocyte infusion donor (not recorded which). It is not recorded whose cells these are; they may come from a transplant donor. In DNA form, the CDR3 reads TGCAGCGTTGAAGATGGGAAGGTGACTTATGAGCAGTTCTTC. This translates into CSVEDGKVTYEQFF.